This TCR beta chain appears in the sequencing data of a study of T cell responses to AZD1222 COVID-19 vaccine. The CDR3 is made up of 14 amino acids. Looked up from germline, CDR1 is LNHNV and CDR2 is YYDKDF (reference sequence). Deletions cut 4 bases from V and 9 bases from J, with 16 bases between. Assay: immunoSEQ multiplex PCR; the TCRdb copy retains only in-frame clones and omits some. The sample holds around 95,000 clones, about 87% seen once. The source is an adult in good health. Material: peripheral blood, obtained on day 0 of AZD1222 vaccination. The rearrangement links TRBV15 to TRBJ1-5; possible D gene TRBD1, 6 bases. Written as DNA, the CDR3 is TGTGCCACCAGCACCGGGGTCTTACAGGGGCCCCAGCATTTT. This gives the protein CATSTGVLQGPQHF.